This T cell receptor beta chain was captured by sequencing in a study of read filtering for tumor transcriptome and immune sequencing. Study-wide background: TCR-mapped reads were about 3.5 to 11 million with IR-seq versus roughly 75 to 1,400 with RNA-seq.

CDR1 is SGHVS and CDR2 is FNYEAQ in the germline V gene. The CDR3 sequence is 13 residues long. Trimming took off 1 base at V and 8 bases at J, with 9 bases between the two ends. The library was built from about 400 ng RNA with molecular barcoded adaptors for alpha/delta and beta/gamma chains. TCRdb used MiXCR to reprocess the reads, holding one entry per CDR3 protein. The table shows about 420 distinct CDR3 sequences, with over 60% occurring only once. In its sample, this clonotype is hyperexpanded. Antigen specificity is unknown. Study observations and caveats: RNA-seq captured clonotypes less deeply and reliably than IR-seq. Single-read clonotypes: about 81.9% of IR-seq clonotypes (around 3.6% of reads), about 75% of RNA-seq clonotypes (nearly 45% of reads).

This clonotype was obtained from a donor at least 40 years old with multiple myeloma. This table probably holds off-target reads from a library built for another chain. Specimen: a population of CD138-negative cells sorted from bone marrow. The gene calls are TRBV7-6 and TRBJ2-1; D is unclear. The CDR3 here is CASSLEWGDEQFF. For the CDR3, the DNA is TGTGCCAGCAGCTTAGAGTGGGGTGATGAGCAGTTCTTC.